This TCR beta chain was captured by sequencing in a study of blood T cell repertoires in COVID-19. Whole-study context: From the United States, Italy and Spain came samples of acute and convalescent COVID-19. Sample material is recorded as cDNA or gDNA derived from T cells, B-cell-depleted T cells, or PBMCs.

Under the authors' procedure: Amplifying reference gene primers gave estimates of nucleated cell counts. Generated by immunoSEQ multiplex PCR, the TCRdb table keeps only in-frame clones and is missing some. For V, J and clone size, that table is used; D and trimming come from the DNA. The data contain about 200,000 clones, nearly 90% of them singletons. V lost 3 bases and J 5 bases, leaving 8 bases between the germline ends. This CDR3 has 13 residues. Per the germline V gene, CDR1 is WSHSY and CDR2 is SAAADI. The specimen was peripheral blood. The chain is built from TRBV10-2 and TRBJ1-5, with D possibly being TRBD1 (6 bases). This sequence originates from a man between 60 and 70 years old with active or convalescent COVID-19. DNA of the CDR3: TGCGCCAGCAGTGACAGGGGACATCAGCCCCAGCATTTT. Translation: CASSDRGHQPQHF.